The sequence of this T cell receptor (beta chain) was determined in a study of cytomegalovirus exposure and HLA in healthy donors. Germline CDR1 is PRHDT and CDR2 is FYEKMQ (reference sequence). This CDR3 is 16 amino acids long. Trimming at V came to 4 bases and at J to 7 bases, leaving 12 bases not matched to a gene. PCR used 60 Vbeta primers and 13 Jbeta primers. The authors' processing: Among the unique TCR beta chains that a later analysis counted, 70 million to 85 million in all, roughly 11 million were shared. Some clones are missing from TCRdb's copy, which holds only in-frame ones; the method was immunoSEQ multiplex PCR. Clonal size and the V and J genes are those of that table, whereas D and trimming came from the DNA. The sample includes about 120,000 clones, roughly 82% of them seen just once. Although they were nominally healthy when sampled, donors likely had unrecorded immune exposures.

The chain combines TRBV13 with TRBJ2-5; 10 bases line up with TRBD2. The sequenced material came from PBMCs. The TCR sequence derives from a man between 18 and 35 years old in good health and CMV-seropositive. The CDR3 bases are TGTGCCAGCAGCTCTTCCCCAAGCGGGGGGGAAGGGACCCAGTACTTC. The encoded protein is CASSSSPSGGEGTQYF.